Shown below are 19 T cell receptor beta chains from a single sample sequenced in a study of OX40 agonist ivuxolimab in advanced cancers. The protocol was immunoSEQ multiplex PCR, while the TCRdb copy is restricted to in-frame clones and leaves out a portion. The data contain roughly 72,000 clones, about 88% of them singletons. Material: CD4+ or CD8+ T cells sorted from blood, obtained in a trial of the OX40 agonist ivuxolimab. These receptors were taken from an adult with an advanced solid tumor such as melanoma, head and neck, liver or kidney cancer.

CDR3 nucleotides: TGCGCCAGCAGCGTGACAGGGGTGGGGGAAAAACTGTTTTTT. This gives the protein CASSVTGVGEKLFF. This sequence joins TRBV5-1 and TRBJ1-4; 8 positions match TRBD1. The CDR3 consists of 14 residues. V was clipped by 4 bases and J by 8 bases; unmatched bases: 7. Germline loops: CDR1 SGHRS, CDR2 YFSETQ.

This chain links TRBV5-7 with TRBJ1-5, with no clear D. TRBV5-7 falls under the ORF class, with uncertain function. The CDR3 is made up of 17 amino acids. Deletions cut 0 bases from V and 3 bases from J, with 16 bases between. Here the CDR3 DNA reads TGTGCCAGCAGCTTGGGGGGTTTCCAGGAGGTCAATCAGCCCCAGCATTTT. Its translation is CASSLGGFQEVNQPQHF.

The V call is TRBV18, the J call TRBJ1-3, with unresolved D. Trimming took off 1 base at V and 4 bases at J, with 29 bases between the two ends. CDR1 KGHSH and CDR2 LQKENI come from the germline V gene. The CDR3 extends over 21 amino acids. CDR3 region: CASSPRITEPGPLRWGNTIYF. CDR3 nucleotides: TGTGCCAGCTCACCACGAATTACTGAGCCCGGACCACTCAGGTGGGGAAACACCATATATTTT.

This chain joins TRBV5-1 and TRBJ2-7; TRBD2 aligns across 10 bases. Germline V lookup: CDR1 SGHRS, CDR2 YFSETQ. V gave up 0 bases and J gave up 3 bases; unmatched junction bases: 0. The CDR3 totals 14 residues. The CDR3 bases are TGCGCCAGCAGCTTGGGGACTAGCGGCTACGAGCAGTACTTC. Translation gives CASSLGTSGYEQYF.

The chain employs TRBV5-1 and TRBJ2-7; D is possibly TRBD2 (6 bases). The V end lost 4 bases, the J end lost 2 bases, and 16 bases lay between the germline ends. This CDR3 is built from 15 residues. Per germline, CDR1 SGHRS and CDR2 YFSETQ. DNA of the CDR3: TGCGCCAGCAGCACTCTGACCGGGACTGCCTACGAGCAGTACTTC. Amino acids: CASSTLTGTAYEQYF.

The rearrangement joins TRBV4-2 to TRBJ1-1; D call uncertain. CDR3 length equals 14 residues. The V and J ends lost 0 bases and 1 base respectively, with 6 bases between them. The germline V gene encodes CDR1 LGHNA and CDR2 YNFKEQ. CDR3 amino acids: CASSQDGRNTEAFF. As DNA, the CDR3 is TGTGCCAGCAGCCAAGACGGGCGGAACACTGAAGCTTTCTTT.

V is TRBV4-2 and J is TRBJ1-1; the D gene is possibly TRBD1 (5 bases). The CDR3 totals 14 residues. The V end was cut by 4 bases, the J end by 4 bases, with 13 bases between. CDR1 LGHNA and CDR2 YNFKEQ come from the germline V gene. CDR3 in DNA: TGTGCCAGCAGCCCCCGGTCGGGGGTCACTGAAGCTTTCTTT. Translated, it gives CASSPRSGVTEAFF.

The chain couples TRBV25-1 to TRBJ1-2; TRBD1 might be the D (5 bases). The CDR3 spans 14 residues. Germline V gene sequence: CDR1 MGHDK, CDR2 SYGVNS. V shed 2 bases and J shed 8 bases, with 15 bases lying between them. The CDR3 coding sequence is TGTGCCAGCAGTGAAGCCGGCAGGGCGAGAGGCTACACCTTC. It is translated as CASSEAGRARGYTF.

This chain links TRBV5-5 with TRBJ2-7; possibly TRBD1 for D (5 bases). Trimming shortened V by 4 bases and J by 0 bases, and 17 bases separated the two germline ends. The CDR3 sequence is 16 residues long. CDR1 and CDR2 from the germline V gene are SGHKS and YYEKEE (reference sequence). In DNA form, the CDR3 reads TGTGCCAGCAGCCAAGATGGCAGGGTAGACTCCTACGAGCAGTACTTC. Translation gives CASSQDGRVDSYEQYF.

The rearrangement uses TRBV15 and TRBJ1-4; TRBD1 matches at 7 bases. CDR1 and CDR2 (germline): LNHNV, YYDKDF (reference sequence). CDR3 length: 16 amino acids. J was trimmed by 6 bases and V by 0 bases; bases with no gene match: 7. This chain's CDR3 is CATSREATGLDEKLFF. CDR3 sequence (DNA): TGTGCCACCAGCAGAGAAGCGACAGGGCTGGATGAAAAACTGTTTTTT.

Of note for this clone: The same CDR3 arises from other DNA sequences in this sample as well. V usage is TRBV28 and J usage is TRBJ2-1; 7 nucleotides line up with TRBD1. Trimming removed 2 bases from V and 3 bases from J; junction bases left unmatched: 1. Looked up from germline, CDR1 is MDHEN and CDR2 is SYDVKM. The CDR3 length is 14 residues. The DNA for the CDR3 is TGTGCCAGCAGTTTAGCAGGGGGCTACAATGAGCAGTTCTTC. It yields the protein CASSLAGGYNEQFF. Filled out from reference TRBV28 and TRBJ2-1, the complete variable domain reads DVKVTQSSRYLVKRTGEKVFLECVQDMDHENMFWYRQDPGLGLRLIYFSYDVKMKEKGDIPEGYSVSREKKERFSLILESASTNQTSMYLCASSLAGGYNEQFFGPGTRLTVL.

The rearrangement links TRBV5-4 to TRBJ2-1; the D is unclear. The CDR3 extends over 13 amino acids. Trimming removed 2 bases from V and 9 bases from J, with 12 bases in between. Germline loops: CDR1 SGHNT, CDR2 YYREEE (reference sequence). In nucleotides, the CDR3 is TGTGCCAGCAGCTTTCTGGGATGGGGTGAGCAGTTCTTC. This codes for CASSFLGWGEQFF. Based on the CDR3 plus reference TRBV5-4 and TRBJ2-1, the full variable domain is ETGVTQSPTHLIKTRGQQVTLRCSSQSGHNTVSWYQQALGQGPQFIFQYYREEENGRGNFPPRFSGLQFPNYSSELNVNALELDDSALYLCASSFLGWGEQFFGPGTRLTVL.

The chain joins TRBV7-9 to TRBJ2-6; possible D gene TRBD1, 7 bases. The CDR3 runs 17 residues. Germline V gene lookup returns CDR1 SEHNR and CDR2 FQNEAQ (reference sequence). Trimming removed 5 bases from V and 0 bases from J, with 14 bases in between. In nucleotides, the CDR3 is TGTGCCAGCAGCCCCAGGGGGGCTGGCTCTGGGGCCAACGTCCTGACTTTC. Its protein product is CASSPRGAGSGANVLTF.

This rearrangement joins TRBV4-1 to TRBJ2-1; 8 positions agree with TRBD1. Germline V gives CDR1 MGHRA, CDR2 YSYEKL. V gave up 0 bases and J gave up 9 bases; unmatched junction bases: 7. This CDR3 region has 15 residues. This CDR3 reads CASSQDETGVSEQFF. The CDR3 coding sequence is TGCGCCAGCAGCCAAGACGAGACAGGGGTCAGTGAGCAGTTCTTC.

CDR3 loop: CASSPASGRRYEQYF. CDR3 sequence (DNA): TGTGCCAGCTCACCAGCGAGCGGGAGGCGGTACGAGCAGTACTTC. The chain uses TRBV18 and TRBJ2-7, with 9 bases identical to TRBD2. CDR3 length: 15 residues. V lost 2 bases and J lost 4; bases outside the gene matches: 6. In germline, CDR1 is KGHSH, CDR2 LQKENI.

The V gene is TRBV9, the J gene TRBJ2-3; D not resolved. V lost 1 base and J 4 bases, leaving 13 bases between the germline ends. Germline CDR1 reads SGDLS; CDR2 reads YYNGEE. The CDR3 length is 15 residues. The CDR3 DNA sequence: TGTGCCAGCAGCGTACAGCCCATGCCCGCAGATACGCAGTATTTT. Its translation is CASSVQPMPADTQYF.

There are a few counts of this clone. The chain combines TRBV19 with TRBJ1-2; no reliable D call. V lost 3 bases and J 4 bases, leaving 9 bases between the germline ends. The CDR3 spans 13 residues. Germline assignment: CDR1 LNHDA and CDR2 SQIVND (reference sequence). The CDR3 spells CASSMVYTYGYTF. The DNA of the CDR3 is TGTGCCAGTAGTATGGTCTACACCTATGGCTACACCTTC.

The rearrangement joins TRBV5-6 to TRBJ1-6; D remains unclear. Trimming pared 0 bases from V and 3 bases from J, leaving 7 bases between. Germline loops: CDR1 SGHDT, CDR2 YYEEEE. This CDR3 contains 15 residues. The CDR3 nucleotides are TGTGCCAGCAGCTTGGGAGGCCTCTATAATTCACCCCTCCACTTT. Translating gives CASSLGGLYNSPLHF.

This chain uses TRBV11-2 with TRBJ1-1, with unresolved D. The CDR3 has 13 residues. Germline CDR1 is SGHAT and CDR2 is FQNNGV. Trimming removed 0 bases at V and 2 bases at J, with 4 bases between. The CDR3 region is CASSLDRNTEAFF. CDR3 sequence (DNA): TGTGCCAGCAGCTTAGACAGAAACACTGAAGCTTTCTTT.